These 6 T cell receptor beta chains were sequenced from one sample in a study of graft-versus-host responses after intestinal transplantation. Their cognate antigens are unknown. The table came from immunoSEQ multiplex PCR; TCRdb's copy has only in-frame clones and leaves some out. The table records around 90,000 clones, about 90% of them present only once. The sample consisted of unstimulated CD8+ T cells sorted from spleen or lymph node cells, taken before transplant. These receptors came from a human donor who was the organ donor for an intestinal transplant.

V gene TRBV7-2 combines with J gene TRBJ2-1, with 8 bases fitting TRBD2. Looked up from germline, CDR1 is SGHTA and CDR2 is FQGNSA. CDR3 length equals 16 residues. The J segment lost 8 bases and the V segment lost 1 base, leaving 10 bases of the junction unmatched. In nucleotides, the CDR3 is TGTGCCAGCAGCTTAGTTCCCGCGGGAGGCTCCCATGAGCAGTTCTTC. Amino acids: CASSLVPAGGSHEQFF.

The V and J genes are TRBV30 and TRBJ1-2, with 9 bases that match TRBD1. V gave up 6 bases and J gave up 8 bases; unmatched junction bases: 10. Germline lookup yields CDR1 GTSNPN and CDR2 SVGIG (reference sequence). The CDR3 length is 13 residues. CDR3 loop: CACLYRGRVGYTF. In DNA form, the CDR3 reads TGTGCCTGCCTCTACAGGGGGCGTGTAGGCTACACCTTC.

The V and J genes are TRBV10-1 and TRBJ2-3, with a tentative D call TRBD2 (5 bases). Trimming stripped 2 bases from V and 4 bases from J, with 10 bases between. The CDR3 has 14 amino acids. CDR1 is WNHNN and CDR2 is SYGVQD in the germline V gene (reference sequence). The CDR3 here is CASSEVGKSDTQYF. In nucleotides, the CDR3 is TGCGCCAGCAGTGAGGTCGGGAAATCAGATACGCAGTATTTT.

This chain joins TRBV9 and TRBJ2-5; 11 nucleotides match TRBD2. Matching the DNA end better, TRBJ2-7 makes the J call doubtful. Per the germline V gene, CDR1 is SGDLS and CDR2 is YYNGEE. The CDR3 totals 15 residues. The CDR3 is CASSFGTSGRYEQYF. The CDR3 nucleotides read TGTGCCAGCAGCTTTGGGACTAGCGGCCGCTACGAGCAGTACTTC.

The table lists this clone with a count of one. The V call is TRBV27, the J call TRBJ2-5; D not certain. Germline lookup yields CDR1 MNHEY and CDR2 SMNVEV (reference sequence). This CDR3 has 15 amino acids. The V end was cut by 1 base, the J end by 0 bases, with 9 bases between. The CDR3 loop is CASSLWAENQETQYF. DNA of the CDR3: TGTGCCAGCAGTTTATGGGCAGAAAACCAAGAGACCCAGTACTTC.

The chain is built from TRBV2 and TRBJ1-6; D is perhaps TRBD1 (5 bases). This CDR3 has 17 amino acids. Trimming shortened V by 4 bases and J by 9 bases, and 22 bases separated the two germline ends. Germline V gives CDR1 SNHLY, CDR2 FYNNEI. The chain's CDR3 is CASSGSGYRYDGSPLHF. In DNA form, the CDR3 reads TGTGCCAGCAGTGGATCCGGGTACAGGTATGACGGTTCACCCCTCCACTTT. Based on the CDR3 plus reference TRBV2 and TRBJ1-6, the full variable domain is EPEVTQTPSHQVTQMGQEVILRCVPISNHLYFYWYRQILGQKVEFLVSFYNNEISEKSEIFDDQFSVERPDGSNFTLKIRSTKLEDSAMYFCASSGSGYRYDGSPLHFGNGTRLTVT.